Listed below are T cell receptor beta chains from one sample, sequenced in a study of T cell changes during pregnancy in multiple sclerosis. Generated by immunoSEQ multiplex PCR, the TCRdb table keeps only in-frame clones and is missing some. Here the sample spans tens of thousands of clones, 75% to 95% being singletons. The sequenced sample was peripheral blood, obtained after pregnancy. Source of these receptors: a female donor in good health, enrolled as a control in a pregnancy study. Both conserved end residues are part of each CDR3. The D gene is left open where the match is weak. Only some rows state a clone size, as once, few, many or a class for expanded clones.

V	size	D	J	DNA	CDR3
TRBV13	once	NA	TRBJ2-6	TGTGCCAGCAGCTCCACCGACAGGGCCAACGTCCTGACTTTC	CASSSTDRANVLTF
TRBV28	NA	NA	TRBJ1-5	TGTGCCAGCAGATGGGACACCAGCAATCAGCCCCAGCATTTT	CASRWDTSNQPQHF
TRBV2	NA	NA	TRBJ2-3	TGTGCCAGCAGTGAAGGAGGGACAGATACGCAGTATTTT	CASSEGGTDTQYF
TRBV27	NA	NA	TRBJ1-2	TGTGCCAGCAGTTCCGCCGACAGACCCTATGGCTACACCTTC	CASSSADRPYGYTF
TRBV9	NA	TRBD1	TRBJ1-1	TGTGCCAGCAGCGTAGATTGGGACAGCATGAACACTGAAGCTTTCTTT	CASSVDWDSMNTEAFF
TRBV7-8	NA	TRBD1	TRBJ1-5	TGTGCCAGCAGCTTAGGAGCCCGAACAGGGGATCAGCCCCAGCATTTT	CASSLGARTGDQPQHF
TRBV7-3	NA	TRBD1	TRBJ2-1	TGTGCCAGCAGCTCCACAACCGGGACAGGGTACAATGAGCAGTTCTTC	CASSSTTGTGYNEQFF
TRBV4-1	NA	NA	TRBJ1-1	TGCGCCAGCAGCCAAGGCGTGCAAGCGCAAGCTTTCTTT	CASSQGVQAQAFF
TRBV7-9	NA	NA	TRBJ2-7	TGTGCCAGCAGCTCGAGTAGGGGCGAGCAGTACTTC	CASSSSRGEQYF
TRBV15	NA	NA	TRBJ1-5	TGTGCCACCAGCAGAGACAGGGGAGCTAATCAGCCCCAGCATTTT	CATSRDRGANQPQHF
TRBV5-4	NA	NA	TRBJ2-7	TGCGCCAGCAGCTTTAGTGGCATTGGGCTCGAGCAGTACTTC	CASSFSGIGLEQYF
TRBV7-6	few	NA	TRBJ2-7	TGTGCCAGCAGCTTAGACAGGGCAAGCTACGAGCAGTACTTC	CASSLDRASYEQYF
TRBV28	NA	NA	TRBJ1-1	TGTGCCAGCGGAATTCTAGGGGGGAACACTGAAGCTTTCTTT	CASGILGGNTEAFF
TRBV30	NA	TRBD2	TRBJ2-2	TGTGCCTGGAATCGACTAGCGGGGAACACCGGGGAGCTGTTTTTT	CAWNRLAGNTGELFF
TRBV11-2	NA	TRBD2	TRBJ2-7	TGTGCCAGCAGCTCCCAGGCTAGCGGGGGGGTCCACGAGCAGTACTTC	CASSSQASGGVHEQYF
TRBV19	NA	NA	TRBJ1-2	TGTGCCAGTAGTACAGTAGAGGATGGCTACACCTTC	CASSTVEDGYTF
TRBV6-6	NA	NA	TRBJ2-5	TGTGCCAGCAGCAAACAAGAGACCCAGTACTTC	CASSKQETQYF
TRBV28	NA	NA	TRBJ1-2	TGTGCCAGCAGTTCCACCGGGTTAAACTATGGCTACACCTTC	CASSSTGLNYGYTF
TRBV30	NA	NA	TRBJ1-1	TGTGCCTGGAGTACCGACAGGCCAAACACTGAAGCTTTCTTT	CAWSTDRPNTEAFF
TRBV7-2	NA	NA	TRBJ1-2	TGTGCCAGCAGCGCGGTCAGGGTCACCACCTATGGCTACACCTTC	CASSAVRVTTYGYTF
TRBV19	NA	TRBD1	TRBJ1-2	TGTGCCAGTAGCCGGGGGCAGGGGGCTAACTATGGCTACACCTTC	CASSRGQGANYGYTF
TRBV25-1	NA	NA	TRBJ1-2	TGTGCCAGCAGGCCAGCCACCAGGGTCTATGGCTACACCTTC	CASRPATRVYGYTF
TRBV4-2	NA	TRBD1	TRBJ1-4	TGTGCCAGCAGCCCCTTTTCGACAGGGGGTAATGAAAAACTGTTTTTT	CASSPFSTGGNEKLFF
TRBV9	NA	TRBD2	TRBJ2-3	TGTGCCAGCAGCGTGCCCGAGCGGGGGGGGAGCACAGATACGCAGTATTTT	CASSVPERGGSTDTQYF
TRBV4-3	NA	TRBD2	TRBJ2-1	TGCGCCAGCAGCCAACACCTATCAGCGGGGGGGCTGAATGAGCAGTTCTTC	CASSQHLSAGGLNEQFF
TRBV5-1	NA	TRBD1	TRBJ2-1	TGCGCCAGCAGCTGGGACAGCCATGAGCAGTTCTTC	CASSWDSHEQFF
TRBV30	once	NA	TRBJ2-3	TGTGCCTGGAGTAGGGGAGGTCAGTTTGGGGTAACAGATACGCAGTATTTT	CAWSRGGQFGVTDTQYF
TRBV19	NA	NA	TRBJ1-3	TGTGCCAGTACATTCTCTGGAAACACCATATATTTT	CASTFSGNTIYF
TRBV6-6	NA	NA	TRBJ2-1	TGTGCCAGCACTAACCGGGGGACCACATACGATGAGCAGTTCTTC	CASTNRGTTYDEQFF
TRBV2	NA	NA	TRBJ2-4	TGTGCCAGCAGTGCGGACAGCAAAAACATTCAGTACTTC	CASSADSKNIQYF
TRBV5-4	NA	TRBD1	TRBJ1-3	TGTGCCAGCAGCTTGAGGGACAGGGGGCACGGAAACACCATATATTTT	CASSLRDRGHGNTIYF
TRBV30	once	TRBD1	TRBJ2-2	TGTGCCTGGAGTGAGGGGACAGGTACCGGGGAGCTGTTTTTT	CAWSEGTGTGELFF
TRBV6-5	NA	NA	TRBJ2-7	TGTGCCAGCAGTTACTCTGGAGGGAACGAGCAGTACTTC	CASSYSGGNEQYF
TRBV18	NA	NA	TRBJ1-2	TGTGCCAGCTCCCCGGTACAGGGCTTATATGGCTACACCTTC	CASSPVQGLYGYTF
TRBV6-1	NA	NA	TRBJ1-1	TGTGCCAGCAGTGCACAGCCGAACACTGAAGCTTTCTTT	CASSAQPNTEAFF
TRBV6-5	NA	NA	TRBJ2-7	TGTGCCTCACTCTCCGGGGTATCCTACGAGCAGTACTTC	CASLSGVSYEQYF
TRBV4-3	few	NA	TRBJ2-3	TGCGCCAGCAGCCAAGATGGGGCGGACCGCACAGATACGCAGTATTTT	CASSQDGADRTDTQYF
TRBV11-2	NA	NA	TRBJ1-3	TGTGCCAGCAGCTTAGGGATGACAGTCTTCTCTGGAAACACCATATATTTT	CASSLGMTVFSGNTIYF
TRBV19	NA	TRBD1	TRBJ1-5	TGTGCCAGTAGGTCGTCGACAGGGGACAATCAGCCCCAGCATTTT	CASRSSTGDNQPQHF
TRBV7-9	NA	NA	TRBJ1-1	TGTGCCAGCAGCCCACCGGGGGACACTGAAGCTTTCTTT	CASSPPGDTEAFF
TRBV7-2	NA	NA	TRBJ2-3	TGTGCCAGCAGCCCCGGAGGGGGGGCTGGGGCAGATACGCAGTATTTT	CASSPGGGAGADTQYF
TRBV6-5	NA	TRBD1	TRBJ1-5	TGTGCCAGCAACAGGGGCCGGGATCAGCCCCAGCATTTT	CASNRGRDQPQHF
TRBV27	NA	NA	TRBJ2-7	TGTGCCAGCAGTCAATACAGGGAAGGCTACGAGCAGTACTTC	CASSQYREGYEQYF
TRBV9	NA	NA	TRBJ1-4	TGTGCCAGCAGCGTAGCACAGGGCTTTGAAAAACTGTTTTTT	CASSVAQGFEKLFF
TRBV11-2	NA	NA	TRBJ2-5	TGTGCCAGCAGCTCCGAAGGAGTTAACCAAGAGACCCAGTACTTC	CASSSEGVNQETQYF
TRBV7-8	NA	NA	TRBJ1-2	TGTGCCAGCAGCCCTTCCCGACAGTCTAACTATGGCTACACCTTC	CASSPSRQSNYGYTF